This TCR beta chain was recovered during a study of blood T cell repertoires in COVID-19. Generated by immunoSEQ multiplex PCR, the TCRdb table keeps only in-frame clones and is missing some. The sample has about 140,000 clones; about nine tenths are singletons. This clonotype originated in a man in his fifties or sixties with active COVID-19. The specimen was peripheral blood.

The CDR3 DNA follows: TGTGCCAGCAGCCAGACACCGAACACTGAAGCTTTCTTT. This codes for CASSQTPNTEAFF. The V and J genes are TRBV6-4 and TRBJ1-1; no clear D. This CDR3 contains 13 residues. Germline assignment: CDR1 MRHNA and CDR2 SNTAGT. V was pared by 6 bases and J by 1 base, with 9 bases between.